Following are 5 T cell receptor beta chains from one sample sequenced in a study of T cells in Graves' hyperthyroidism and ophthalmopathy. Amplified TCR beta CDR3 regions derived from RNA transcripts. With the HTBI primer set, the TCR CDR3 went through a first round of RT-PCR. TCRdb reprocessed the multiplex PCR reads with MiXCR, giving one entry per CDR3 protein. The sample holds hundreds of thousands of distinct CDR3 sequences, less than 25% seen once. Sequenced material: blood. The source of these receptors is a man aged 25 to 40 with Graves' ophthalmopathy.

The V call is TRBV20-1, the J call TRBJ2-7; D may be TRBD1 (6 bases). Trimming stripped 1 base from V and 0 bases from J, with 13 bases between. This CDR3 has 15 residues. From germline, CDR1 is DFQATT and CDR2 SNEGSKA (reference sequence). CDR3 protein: CSARGMADSSYEQYF. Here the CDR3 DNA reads TGCAGTGCTAGAGGAATGGCGGACAGCTCCTACGAGCAGTACTTC.

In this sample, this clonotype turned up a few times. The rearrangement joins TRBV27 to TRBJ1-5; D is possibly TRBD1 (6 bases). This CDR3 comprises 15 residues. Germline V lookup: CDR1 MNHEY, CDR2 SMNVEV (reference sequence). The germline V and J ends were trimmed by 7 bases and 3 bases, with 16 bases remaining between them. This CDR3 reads CASMQGGGYNQPQHF. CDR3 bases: TGTGCCAGCATGCAGGGAGGGGGATACAATCAGCCCCAGCATTTT.

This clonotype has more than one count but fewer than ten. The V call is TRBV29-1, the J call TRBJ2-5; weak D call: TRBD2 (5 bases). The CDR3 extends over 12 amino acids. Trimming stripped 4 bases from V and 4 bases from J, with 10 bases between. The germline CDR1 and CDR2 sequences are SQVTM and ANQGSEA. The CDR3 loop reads CSVGTFGETQYF. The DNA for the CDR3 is TGCAGCGTTGGGACTTTCGGAGAGACCCAGTACTTC.

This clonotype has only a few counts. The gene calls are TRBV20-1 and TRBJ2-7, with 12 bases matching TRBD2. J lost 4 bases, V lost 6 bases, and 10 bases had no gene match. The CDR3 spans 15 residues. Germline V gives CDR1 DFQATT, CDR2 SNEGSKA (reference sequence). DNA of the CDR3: TGCAGTGCCAGCCCCTCTAGCGGGAGGGCTTACGAGCAGTACTTC. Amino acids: CSASPSSGRAYEQYF.

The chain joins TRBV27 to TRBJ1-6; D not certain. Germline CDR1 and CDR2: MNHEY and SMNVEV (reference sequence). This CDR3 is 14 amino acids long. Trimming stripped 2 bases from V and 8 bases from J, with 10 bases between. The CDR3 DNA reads TGTGCCAGCAGTTTAGAGGGATCCCATTCACCCCTCCACTTT. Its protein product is CASSLEGSHSPLHF.